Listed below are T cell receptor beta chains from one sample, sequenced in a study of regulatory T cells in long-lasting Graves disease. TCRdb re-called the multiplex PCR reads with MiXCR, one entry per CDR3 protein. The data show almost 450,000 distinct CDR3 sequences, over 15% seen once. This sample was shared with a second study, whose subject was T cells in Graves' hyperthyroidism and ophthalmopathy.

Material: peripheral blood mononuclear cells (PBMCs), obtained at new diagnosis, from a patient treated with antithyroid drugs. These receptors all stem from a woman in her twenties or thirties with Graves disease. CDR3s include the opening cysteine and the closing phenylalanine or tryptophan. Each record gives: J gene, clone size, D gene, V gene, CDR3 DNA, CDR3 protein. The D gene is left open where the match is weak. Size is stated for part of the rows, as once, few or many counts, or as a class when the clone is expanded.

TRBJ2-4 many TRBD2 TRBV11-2 TGTGCCAGCAGCGCCGGGACTAGCGGGAGGAACATTCAGTACTTC CASSAGTSGRNIQYF
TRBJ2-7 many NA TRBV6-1 TGTGCCAGCACCCGCGGACGTACCTCCTACGAGCAGTACTTC CASTRGRTSYEQYF
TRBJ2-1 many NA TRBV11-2 TGTGCCAGCAGCTTAATGGGTGTCGGGGATGAGCAGTTCTTC CASSLMGVGDEQFF
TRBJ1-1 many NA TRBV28 TGTGCCAGCAGTCGACCCGGCGGTATTGGAGACACTGAAGCTTTCTTT CASSRPGGIGDTEAFF
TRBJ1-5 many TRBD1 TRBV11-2 TGTGCCAGCAGCTCTACTGACAGGGGCAATCAGCCCCAGCATTTT CASSSTDRGNQPQHF
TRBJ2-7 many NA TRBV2 TGTGCCAGCAGTGAGGGACGCGGCGAGCAGTACTTC CASSEGRGEQYF
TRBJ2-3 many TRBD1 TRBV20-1 TGCAGTGCCCTGCCCCGGGACAGGGGCCACACTACAGATACGCAGTATTTT CSALPRDRGHTTDTQYF
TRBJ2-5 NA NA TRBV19 TGTGCCAGTAGTAGGCCTAGCGTCCTACGGGCCCAAGAGACCCAGTACTTC CASSRPSVLRAQETQYF
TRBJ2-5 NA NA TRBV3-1 TGTGCCAGCAGCCAAGAGGCAGGGGGGAGGGAGACCCAGTACTTC CASSQEAGGRETQYF
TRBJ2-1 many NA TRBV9 TGTGCCAGCAGTGGGAAGTACAATGAGCAGTTCTTC CASSGKYNEQFF
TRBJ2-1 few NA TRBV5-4 TGTGCCAGCAGCTTGCGAATAGATCCCTACAATGAGCAGTTCTTC CASSLRIDPYNEQFF
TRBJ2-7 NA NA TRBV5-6 TGTGCCAGCAGCTTGGGGGGGAAAGTACGCGGACGGTACGAGCAGTACTTC CASSLGGKVRGRYEQYF
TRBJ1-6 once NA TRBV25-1 TGTGCCAGCAGGCCGAGCTCCTATAATTCACCCCTCCACTTT CASRPSSYNSPLHF
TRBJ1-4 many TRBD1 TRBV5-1 TGCGCCAGCAGGGACAGGGGGTCAACTAATGAAAAACTGTTTTTT CASRDRGSTNEKLFF
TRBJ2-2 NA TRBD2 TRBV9 TGTGCCAGCACCCTCGGACTAGCGGGAAGGACCGGGGAGCTGTTTTTT CASTLGLAGRTGELFF
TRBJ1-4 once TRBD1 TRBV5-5 TGTGCCAGCAGCTTGGCCCAGGGGGATGAAAAACTGTTTTTT CASSLAQGDEKLFF
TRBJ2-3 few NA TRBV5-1 TGCGCCAGCAGTTCTTTAGGAGGGGGTTCAAGCACAGATACGCAGTATTTT CASSSLGGGSSTDTQYF
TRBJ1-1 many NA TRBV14 TGTGCCAGCAGCCAAGTAACAGTCCTCCCCATTGAAGCTTTCTTT CASSQVTVLPIEAFF
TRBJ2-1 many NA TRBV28 TGTGCCACCTTGGCGGGGGCAGTTAGAAATGAGCAGTTCTTC CATLAGAVRNEQFF
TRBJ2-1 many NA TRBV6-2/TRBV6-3 TGTGCCAGCAGCGACCCAGGGGACGATGAGCAGTTCTTC CASSDPGDDEQFF
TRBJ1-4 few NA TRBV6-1 TGTGCCAGCAGTATAAATGAGCCTGCGACTAATGAAAAACTGTTTTTT CASSINEPATNEKLFF
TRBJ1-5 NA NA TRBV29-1 TGCAGCGCCGCCCAGTCAAATCAGCCCCAGCATTTT CSAAQSNQPQHF
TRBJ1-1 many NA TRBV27 TGTGCCAGCAGTTTATACAGAAACACTGAAGCTTTCTTT CASSLYRNTEAFF
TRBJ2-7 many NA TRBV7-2 TGTGCCAGCAGCTCGGAAGCAGGCGCTTCTAGCTCCTACGAGCAGTACTTC CASSSEAGASSSYEQYF
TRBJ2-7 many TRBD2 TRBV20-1 TGCAGTGTGGCACGGACTAGCGACGTATTCTACGAGCAGTACTTC CSVARTSDVFYEQYF
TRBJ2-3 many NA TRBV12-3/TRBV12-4 TGTGCCAGCAGGATAGACTACGGACTCAGCACAGATACGCAGTATTTT CASRIDYGLSTDTQYF
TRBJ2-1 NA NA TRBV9 TGTGCCAGCAGCGTAGATCCAGCAGTGCAGTTCTTC CASSVDPAVQFF
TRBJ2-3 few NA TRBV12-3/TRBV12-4 TGTGCCAGCAGGTTGTACTCCGGGACAGATACGCAGTATTTT CASRLYSGTDTQYF
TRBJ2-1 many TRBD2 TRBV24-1 TGTGCCACCAGTGATCCGACGGGACTAGCGGGAGTTCTGCAGTTCTTC CATSDPTGLAGVLQFF
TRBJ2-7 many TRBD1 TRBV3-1 TGTGCCAGCAGCCAAAATCCGGGACAGTCTTTGGAGCAGTACTTC CASSQNPGQSLEQYF
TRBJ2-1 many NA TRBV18 TGTGCCAGCTCCCGTAACAGGGCCAATGAGCAGTTCTTC CASSRNRANEQFF
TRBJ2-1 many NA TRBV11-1 TGTGCCAGCAGCTTAGTTCTCGGTTCACTGTTCTTC CASSLVLGSLFF
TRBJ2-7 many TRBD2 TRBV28 TGTGCCAGCATGGGGCTAGCGGGCGTCAGGGGCTACGAGCAGTACTTC CASMGLAGVRGYEQYF
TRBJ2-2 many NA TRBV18 TGTGCCAGCTCACCAGAGATCGGGGAGCTGTTTTTT CASSPEIGELFF
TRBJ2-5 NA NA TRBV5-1 TGCGCCAGCAGCCGATTGGAGGCAGAGACCCAGTACTTC CASSRLEAETQYF
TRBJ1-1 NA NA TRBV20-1 TGCAGTGCTAGAGTTGCTTCCCCAACACCAGACACTGAAGCTTTCTTT CSARVASPTPDTEAFF
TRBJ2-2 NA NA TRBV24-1 TGTGCCACCGAAGGTGGGAACACCGGGGAGCTGTTTTTT CATEGGNTGELFF
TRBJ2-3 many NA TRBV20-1 TGCAGTGCTCCCCGTTCCACAGATACGCAGTATTTT CSAPRSTDTQYF
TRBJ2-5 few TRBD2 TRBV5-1 TGCGCCAGCAGCTTGGTGGCTAGCGGGAGCGCGACCCAGTACTTC CASSLVASGSATQYF
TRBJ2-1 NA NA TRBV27 TGTGCCACCACAGAGCTCAGATACAATGAGCAGTTCTTC CATTELRYNEQFF
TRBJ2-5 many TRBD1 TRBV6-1 TGTGCCAGCAAATATGTCGGGACAGGGGTGGAGGGAGAGACCCAGTACTTC CASKYVGTGVEGETQYF
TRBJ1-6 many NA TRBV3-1 TGTGCCAGCAGCCTTGGAGCAGGGGCCGCACTCTTTTTCCACTTT CASSLGAGAALFFHF
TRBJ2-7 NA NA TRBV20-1 TGCAGTGCAAACATAGACTCCTACGAGCAGTACTTC CSANIDSYEQYF
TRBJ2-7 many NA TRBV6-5 TGTGCCAGCAGTTCCTCCCGGGACGCCGAATCCTACGAGCAGTACTTC CASSSSRDAESYEQYF
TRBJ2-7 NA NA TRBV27 TGTGCCAGCAGTTTGGGACGGATTAACTACGAGCAGTACTTC CASSLGRINYEQYF
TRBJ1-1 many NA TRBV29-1 TGCAGCGTTGGAAGGGACATCTGGACTGAAGCTTTCTTT CSVGRDIWTEAFF
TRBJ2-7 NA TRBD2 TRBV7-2 TGTGCCAGCAGCTACGAGGGCGGGAGAAGGGAGCAGTACTTC CASSYEGGRREQYF
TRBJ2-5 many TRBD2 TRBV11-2 TGTGCCAGCAGCTTACTAGCGGGAGGATACGAGACCCAGTACTTC CASSLLAGGYETQYF
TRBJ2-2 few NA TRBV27 TGTGCCAGCAGTTTTTGGGCCACCGGGGAGCTGTTTTTT CASSFWATGELFF
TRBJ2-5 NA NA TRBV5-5 TGTGCCAGCAGCTTGGGGAAACAGCGCTTTCAAGAGACCCAGTACTTC CASSLGKQRFQETQYF
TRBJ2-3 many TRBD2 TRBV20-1 TGCAGTGCTCCCGATTGGGCGGGAGGGTCAATGAATACGCAGTATTTT CSAPDWAGGSMNTQYF
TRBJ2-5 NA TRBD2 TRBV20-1 TGCAGTGCTGGCCAGCTAGCGGGAATCCAAGAGACCCAGTACTTC CSAGQLAGIQETQYF